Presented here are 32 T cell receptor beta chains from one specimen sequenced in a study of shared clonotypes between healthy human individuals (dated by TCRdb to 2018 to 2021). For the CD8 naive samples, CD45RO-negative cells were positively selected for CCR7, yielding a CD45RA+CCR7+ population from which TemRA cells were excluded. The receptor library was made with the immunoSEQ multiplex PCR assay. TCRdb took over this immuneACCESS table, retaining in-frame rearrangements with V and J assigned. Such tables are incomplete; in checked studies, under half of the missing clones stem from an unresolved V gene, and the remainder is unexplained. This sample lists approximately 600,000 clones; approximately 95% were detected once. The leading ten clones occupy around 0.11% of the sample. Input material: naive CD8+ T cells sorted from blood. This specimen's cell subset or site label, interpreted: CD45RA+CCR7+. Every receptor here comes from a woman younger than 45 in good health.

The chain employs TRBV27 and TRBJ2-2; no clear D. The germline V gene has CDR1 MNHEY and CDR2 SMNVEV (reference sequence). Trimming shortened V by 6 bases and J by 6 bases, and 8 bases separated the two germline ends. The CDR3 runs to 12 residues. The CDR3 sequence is CASRGWPGELFF. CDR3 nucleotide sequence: TGTGCCAGCAGGGGGTGGCCCGGGGAGCTGTTTTTT.

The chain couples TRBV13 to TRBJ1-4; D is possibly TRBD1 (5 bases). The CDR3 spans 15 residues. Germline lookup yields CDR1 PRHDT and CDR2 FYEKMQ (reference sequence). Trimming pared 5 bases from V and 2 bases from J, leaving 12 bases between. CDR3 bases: TGTGCCAGCAGCATAGTCGGGGCGACTAATGAAAAACTGTTTTTT. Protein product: CASSIVGATNEKLFF.

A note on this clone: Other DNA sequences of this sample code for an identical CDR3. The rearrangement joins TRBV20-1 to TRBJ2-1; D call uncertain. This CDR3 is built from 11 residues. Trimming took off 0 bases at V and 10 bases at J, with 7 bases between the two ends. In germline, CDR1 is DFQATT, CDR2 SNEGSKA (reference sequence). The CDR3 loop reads CSARDSPEQFF. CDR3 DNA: TGCAGTGCTAGAGATTCGCCGGAGCAGTTCTTC.

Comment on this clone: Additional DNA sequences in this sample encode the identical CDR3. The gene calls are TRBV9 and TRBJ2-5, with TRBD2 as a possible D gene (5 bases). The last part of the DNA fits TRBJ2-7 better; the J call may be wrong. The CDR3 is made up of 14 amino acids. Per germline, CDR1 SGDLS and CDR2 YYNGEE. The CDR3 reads CASSVGGETYEQYF. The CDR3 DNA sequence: TGTGCCAGCAGCGTAGGTGGGGAGACCTACGAGCAGTACTTC.

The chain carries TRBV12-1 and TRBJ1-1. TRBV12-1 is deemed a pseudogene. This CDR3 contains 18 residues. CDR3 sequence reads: CASRRAGRGVAGRTEAFF. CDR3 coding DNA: TGTGCCAGCAGAAGGGCCGGTCGAGGGGTGGCAGGGAGGACTGAAGCTTTCTTT.

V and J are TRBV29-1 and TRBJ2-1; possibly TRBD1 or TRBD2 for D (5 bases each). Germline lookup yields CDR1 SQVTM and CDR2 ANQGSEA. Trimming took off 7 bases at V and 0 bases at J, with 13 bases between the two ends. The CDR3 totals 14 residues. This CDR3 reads CSGTGPSSYNEQFF. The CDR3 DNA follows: TGCAGCGGGACGGGGCCTAGCTCCTACAATGAGCAGTTCTTC.

CDR3 in amino acids: CASSPLTGSDQPQHF. For the CDR3, the DNA is TGTGCCAGCAGCCCTTTGACAGGGAGCGATCAGCCCCAGCATTTT. The chain employs TRBV6-6 and TRBJ1-5, with 7 bases aligning to TRBD1. This CDR3 spans 15 amino acids. Losses at the gene ends were 6 bases for V and 5 bases for J; bases not matched to a gene: 10. Germline CDR1 is MNHNY and CDR2 is SVGAGI (reference sequence).

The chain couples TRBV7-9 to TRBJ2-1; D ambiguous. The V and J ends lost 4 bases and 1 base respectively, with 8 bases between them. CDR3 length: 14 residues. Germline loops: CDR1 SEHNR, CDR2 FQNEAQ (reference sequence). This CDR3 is CASSSWQSYNEQFF. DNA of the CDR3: TGTGCCAGCAGCTCTTGGCAGTCCTACAATGAGCAGTTCTTC.

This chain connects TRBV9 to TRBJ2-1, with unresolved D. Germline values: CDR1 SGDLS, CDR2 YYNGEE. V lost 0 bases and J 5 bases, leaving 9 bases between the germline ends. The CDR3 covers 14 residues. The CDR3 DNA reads TGTGCCAGCAGCGTAGACCAGACCAACAATGAGCAGTTCTTC. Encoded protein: CASSVDQTNNEQFF. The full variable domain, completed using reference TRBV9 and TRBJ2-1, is DSGVTQTPKHLITATGQRVTLRCSPRSGDLSVYWYQQSLDQGLQFLIQYYNGEERAKGNILERFSAQQFPDLHSELNLSSLELGDSALYFCASSVDQTNNEQFFGPGTRLTVL.

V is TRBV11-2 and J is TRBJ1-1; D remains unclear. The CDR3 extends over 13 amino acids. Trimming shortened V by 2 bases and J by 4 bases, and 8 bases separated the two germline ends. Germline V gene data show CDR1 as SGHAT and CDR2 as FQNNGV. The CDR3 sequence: CASSLSVATEAFF. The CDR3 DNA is TGTGCCAGCAGCTTATCGGTAGCCACTGAAGCTTTCTTT.

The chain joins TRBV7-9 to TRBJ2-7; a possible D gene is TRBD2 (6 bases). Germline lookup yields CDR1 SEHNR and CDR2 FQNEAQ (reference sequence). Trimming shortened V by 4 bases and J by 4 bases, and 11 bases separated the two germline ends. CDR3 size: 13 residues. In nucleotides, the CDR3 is TGTGCCAGCAGCTCTACTAGCCCGTACGAGCAGTACTTC. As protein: CASSSTSPYEQYF.

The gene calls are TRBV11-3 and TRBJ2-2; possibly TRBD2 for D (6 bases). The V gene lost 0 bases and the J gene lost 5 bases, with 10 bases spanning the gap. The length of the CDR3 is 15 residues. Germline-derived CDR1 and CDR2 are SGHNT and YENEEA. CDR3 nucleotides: TGTGCCAGCAGCTTAGAGACTAGTAGGACCGGGGAGCTGTTTTTT. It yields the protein CASSLETSRTGELFF.

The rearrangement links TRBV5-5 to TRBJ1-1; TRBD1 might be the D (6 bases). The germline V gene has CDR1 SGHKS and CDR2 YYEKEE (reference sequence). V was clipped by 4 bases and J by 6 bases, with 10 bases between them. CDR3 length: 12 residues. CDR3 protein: CASSAQGSEAFF. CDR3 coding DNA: TGTGCCAGCAGCGCACAGGGATCTGAAGCTTTCTTT.

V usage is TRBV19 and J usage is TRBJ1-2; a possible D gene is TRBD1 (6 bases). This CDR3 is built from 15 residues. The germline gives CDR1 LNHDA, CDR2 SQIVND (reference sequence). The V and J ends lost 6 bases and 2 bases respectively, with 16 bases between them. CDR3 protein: CASRKQGTENYGYTF. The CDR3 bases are TGTGCCAGTAGAAAACAGGGTACTGAGAACTATGGCTACACCTTC.

This chain's CDR3 is CATSRGAGLETQYF. CDR3 DNA: TGTGCCACCAGCAGAGGGGCGGGGCTGGAGACCCAGTACTTC. This chain uses TRBV15 with TRBJ2-5; tentative D call: TRBD2 (6 bases). From germline, CDR1 is LNHNV and CDR2 YYDKDF (reference sequence). V was trimmed by 1 base and J by 5 bases, leaving 11 bases between them. The CDR3 contains 14 residues.

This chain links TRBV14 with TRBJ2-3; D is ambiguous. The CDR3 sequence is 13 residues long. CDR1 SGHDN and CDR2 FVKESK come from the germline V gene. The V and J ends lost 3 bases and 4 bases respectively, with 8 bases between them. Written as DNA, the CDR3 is TGTGCCAGCAGCCATGGCTGGGCAGATACGCAGTATTTT. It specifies CASSHGWADTQYF.

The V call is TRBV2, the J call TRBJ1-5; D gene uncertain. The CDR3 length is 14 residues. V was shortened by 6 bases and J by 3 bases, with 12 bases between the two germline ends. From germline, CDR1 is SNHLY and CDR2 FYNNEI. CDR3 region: CASSGVGNNQPQHF. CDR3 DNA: TGTGCCAGCAGCGGAGTAGGGAACAATCAGCCCCAGCATTTT.

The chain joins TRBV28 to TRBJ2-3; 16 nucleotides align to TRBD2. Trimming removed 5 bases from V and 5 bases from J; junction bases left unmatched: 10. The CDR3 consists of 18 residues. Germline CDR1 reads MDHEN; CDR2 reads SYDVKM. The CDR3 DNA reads TGTGCCAGCAGTGGGATCGAGGGACTAGCGGGGGGGGAAGATACGCAGTATTTT. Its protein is CASSGIEGLAGGEDTQYF.

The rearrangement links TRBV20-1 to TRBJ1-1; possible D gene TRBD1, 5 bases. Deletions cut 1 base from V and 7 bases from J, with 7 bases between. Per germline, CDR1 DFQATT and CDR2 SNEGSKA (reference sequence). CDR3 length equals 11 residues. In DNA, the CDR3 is TGCAGTGCTAGAGTGGGGCGTGAAGCTTTCTTT. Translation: CSARVGREAFF.

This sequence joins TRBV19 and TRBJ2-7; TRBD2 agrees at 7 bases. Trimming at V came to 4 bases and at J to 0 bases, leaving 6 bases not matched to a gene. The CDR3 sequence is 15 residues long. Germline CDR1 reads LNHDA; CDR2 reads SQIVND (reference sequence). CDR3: CASSRESGISYEQYF. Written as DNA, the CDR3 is TGTGCCAGTAGTAGGGAAAGCGGGATCTCCTACGAGCAGTACTTC.

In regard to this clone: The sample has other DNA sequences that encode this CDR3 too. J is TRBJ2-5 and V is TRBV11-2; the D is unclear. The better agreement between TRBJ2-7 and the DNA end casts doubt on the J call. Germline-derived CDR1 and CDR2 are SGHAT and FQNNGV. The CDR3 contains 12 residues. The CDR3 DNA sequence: TGTGCCAGCAGCTTGGGTAGCTACGAGCAGTACTTC. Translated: CASSLGSYEQYF.

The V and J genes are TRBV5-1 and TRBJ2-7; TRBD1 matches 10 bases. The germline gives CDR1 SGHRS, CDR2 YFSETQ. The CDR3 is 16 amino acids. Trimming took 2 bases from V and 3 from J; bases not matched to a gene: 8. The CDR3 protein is CASSFGQTGGVYEQYF. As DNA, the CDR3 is TGCGCCAGCAGCTTCGGCCAGACAGGGGGCGTCTACGAGCAGTACTTC.

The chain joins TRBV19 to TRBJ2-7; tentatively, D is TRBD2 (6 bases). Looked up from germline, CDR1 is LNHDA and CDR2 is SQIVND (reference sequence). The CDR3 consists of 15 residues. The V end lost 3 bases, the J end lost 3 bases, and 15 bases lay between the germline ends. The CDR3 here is CASSIFASEYYEQYF. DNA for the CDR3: TGTGCCAGTAGTATTTTTGCTAGCGAGTACTACGAGCAGTACTTC.

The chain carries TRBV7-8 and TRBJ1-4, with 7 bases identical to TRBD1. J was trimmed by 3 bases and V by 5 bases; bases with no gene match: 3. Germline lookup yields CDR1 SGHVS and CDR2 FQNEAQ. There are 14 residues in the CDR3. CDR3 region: CASSPGQSNEKLFF. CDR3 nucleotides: TGTGCCAGCAGCCCGGGACAGTCTAATGAAAAACTGTTTTTT. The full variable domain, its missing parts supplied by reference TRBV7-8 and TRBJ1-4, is GAGVSQSPRYKVAKRGQDVALRCDPISGHVSLFWYQQALGQGPEFLTYFQNEAQLDKSGLPSDRFFAERPEGSVSTLKIQRTQQEDSAVYLCASSPGQSNEKLFFGSGTQLSVL.

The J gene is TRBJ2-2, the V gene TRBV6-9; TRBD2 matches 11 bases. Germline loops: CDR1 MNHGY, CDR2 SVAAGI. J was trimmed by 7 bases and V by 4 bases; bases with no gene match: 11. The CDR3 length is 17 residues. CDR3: CASSLDSGRALVGELFF. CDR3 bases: TGTGCCAGCAGTTTGGATAGCGGGAGGGCCTTAGTCGGGGAGCTGTTTTTT.

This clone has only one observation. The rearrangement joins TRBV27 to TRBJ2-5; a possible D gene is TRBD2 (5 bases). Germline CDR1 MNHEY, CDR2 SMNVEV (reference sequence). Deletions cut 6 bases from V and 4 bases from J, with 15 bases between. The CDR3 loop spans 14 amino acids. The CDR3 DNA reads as TGTGCCAGCAGGAGGTTCGGGATCGGAGAGACCCAGTACTTC. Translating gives CASRRFGIGETQYF.

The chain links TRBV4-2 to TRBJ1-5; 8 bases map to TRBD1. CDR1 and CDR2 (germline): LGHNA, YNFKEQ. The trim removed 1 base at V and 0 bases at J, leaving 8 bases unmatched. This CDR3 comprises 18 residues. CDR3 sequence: CASSQGPDRGNSNQPQHF. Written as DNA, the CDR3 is TGTGCCAGCAGCCAAGGTCCAGACAGGGGCAATAGCAATCAGCCCCAGCATTTT.

CDR3 in amino acids: CASSLRQATYEQYF. CDR3 bases: TGTGCCAGCAGTCTCCGACAGGCTACCTACGAGCAGTACTTC. The gene calls are TRBV27 and TRBJ2-7; a possible D gene is TRBD1 (6 bases). The V gene lost 5 bases and the J gene lost 2 bases, with 13 bases spanning the gap. The CDR3 extends over 14 amino acids. Per the germline V gene, CDR1 is MNHEY and CDR2 is SMNVEV (reference sequence).

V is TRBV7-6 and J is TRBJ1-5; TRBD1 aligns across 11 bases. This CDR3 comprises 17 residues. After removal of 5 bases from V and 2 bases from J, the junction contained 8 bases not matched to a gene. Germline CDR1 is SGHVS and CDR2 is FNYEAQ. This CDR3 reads CASSPGQGGFGNQPQHF. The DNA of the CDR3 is TGTGCCAGCAGCCCGGGACAGGGGGGCTTTGGCAATCAGCCCCAGCATTTT. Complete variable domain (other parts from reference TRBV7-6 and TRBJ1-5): GAGVSQSPRYKVTKRGQDVALRCDPISGHVSLYWYRQALGQGPEFLTYFNYEAQQDKSGLPNDRFSAERPEGSISTLTIQRTEQRDSAMYRCASSPGQGGFGNQPQHFGDGTRLSIL.

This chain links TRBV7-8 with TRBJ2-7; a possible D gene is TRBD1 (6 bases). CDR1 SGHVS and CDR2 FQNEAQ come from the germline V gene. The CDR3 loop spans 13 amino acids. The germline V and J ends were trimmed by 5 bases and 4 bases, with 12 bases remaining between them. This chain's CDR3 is CASSPRGQYEQYF. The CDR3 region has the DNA TGTGCCAGCAGCCCCCGGGGACAATACGAGCAGTACTTC. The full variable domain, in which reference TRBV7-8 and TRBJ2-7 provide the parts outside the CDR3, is GAGVSQSPRYKVAKRGQDVALRCDPISGHVSLFWYQQALGQGPEFLTYFQNEAQLDKSGLPSDRFFAERPEGSVSTLKIQRTQQEDSAVYLCASSPRGQYEQYFGPGTRLTVT.

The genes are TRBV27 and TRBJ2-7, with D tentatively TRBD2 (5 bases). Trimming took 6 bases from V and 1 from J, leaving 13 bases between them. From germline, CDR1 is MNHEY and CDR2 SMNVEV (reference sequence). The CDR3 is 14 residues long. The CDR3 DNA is TGTGCCAGCAGACTAGGGCGCACGTCCTACGAGCAGTACTTC. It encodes CASRLGRTSYEQYF.

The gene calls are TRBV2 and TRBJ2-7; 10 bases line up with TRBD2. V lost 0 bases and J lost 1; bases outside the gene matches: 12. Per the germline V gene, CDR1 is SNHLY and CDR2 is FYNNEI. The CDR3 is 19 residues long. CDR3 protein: CASSEARLLAGTGSYEQYF. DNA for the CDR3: TGTGCCAGCAGTGAAGCGCGGTTACTAGCGGGAACCGGGTCCTACGAGCAGTACTTC.